A single sample is the source of the 28 T cell receptor beta chains below, sequenced in a study of T cells after yellow fever vaccination. MiXCR, run by TCRdb on the 5' RACE reads, gives a single entry per CDR3 protein. In the table there are 29,000 or so distinct CDR3 sequences, over 5% of which are singletons. This specimen was PBMCs, either bulk or a sorted T-cell subset (CD4+, CD8+, memory, or dextramer-sorted; not recorded which), taken on the day of the yellow fever booster vaccination. The source is a man under 40 who received the YFV17D yellow fever vaccine.

The chain links TRBV6-1 to TRBJ2-7, with 8 bases aligning to TRBD2. The V gene end was trimmed by 6 bases and the J gene end by 5 bases; junction bases not matched to a gene: 9. The CDR3 is 14 amino acids. Germline CDR1 MNHNS, CDR2 SASEGT. CDR3 loop: CASSPAGESNEQYF. In nucleotides, the CDR3 is TGTGCCAGCAGCCCAGCGGGAGAAAGCAACGAGCAGTACTTC.

The gene calls are TRBV10-3 and TRBJ2-7; D might be TRBD2 (5 bases). Germline V gene sequence: CDR1 ENHRY, CDR2 SYGVKD. This CDR3 comprises 13 residues. V gave up 5 bases and J gave up 10 bases, with 18 bases separating them. CDR3 sequence: CAISLGENGGQYF. DNA of the CDR3: TGTGCCATCAGTCTGGGAGAGAATGGAGGCCAGTACTTC.

This clonotype appeared many times. V gene TRBV6-2 or TRBV6-3 combines with J gene TRBJ2-7; TRBD1 aligns across 7 bases. The CDR3 has 15 amino acids. Germline V gene sequence: CDR1 MNHEY, CDR2 SVGEGT. J gave up 0 bases and V 8 bases, and 10 bases lay outside the gene matches. CDR3 loop: CASGTRDSYSYEQYF. Here the CDR3 DNA reads TGTGCCAGCGGCACCCGGGACAGCTACTCCTACGAGCAGTACTTC.

This clonotype showed up just a few times. The V and J genes are TRBV14 and TRBJ2-7; 7 bases align to TRBD1. V was pared by 0 bases and J by 3 bases, with 11 bases of the junction left unmatched. The CDR3 spans 17 residues. Looked up from germline, CDR1 is SGHDN and CDR2 is FVKESK. The DNA for the CDR3 is TGTGCCAGCAGCCAAGAAGGGGTAGGAGACAGGGACTACGAGCAGTACTTC. Translated: CASSQEGVGDRDYEQYF.

In this sample, this clonotype turned up many times. The chain joins TRBV20-1 to TRBJ2-7, with TRBD2 identical over 8 bases. CDR3 length equals 11 residues. V was clipped by 5 bases and J by 3 bases; unmatched bases: 0. CDR1 DFQATT and CDR2 SNEGSKA come from the germline V gene (reference sequence). The CDR3 here is CSAAGGYEQYF. CDR3 DNA sequence: TGCAGTGCTGCGGGGGGCTACGAGCAGTACTTC.

The chain has TRBV20-1 and TRBJ1-2, with a tentative D call TRBD1 (5 bases). Trimming left V 0 bases short and J 4 bases short, with 9 bases between. The CDR3 has 13 residues. CDR1 and CDR2 from the germline V gene are DFQATT and SNEGSKA (reference sequence). Written as DNA, the CDR3 is TGCAGTGCTAGAGATAGGGGCCTCTATGGCTACACCTTC. Its protein is CSARDRGLYGYTF.

This clonotype has ten or more counts. The rearrangement joins TRBV6-1 to TRBJ2-1; the D call may be TRBD1 or TRBD2 (5 bases each). Germline CDR1 and CDR2: MNHNS and SASEGT. CDR3 size: 13 residues. V was pared by 6 bases and J by 6 bases, with 12 bases between. The CDR3 here is CASSRPGTNEQFF. CDR3 in DNA: TGTGCCAGCAGCCGACCAGGGACCAATGAGCAGTTCTTC.

V and J are TRBV20-1 and TRBJ2-1; 9 bases fit TRBD2. The CDR3 is 14 residues long. Germline V gene lookup returns CDR1 DFQATT and CDR2 SNEGSKA (reference sequence). After removal of 3 bases from V and 7 bases from J, the junction contained 7 bases not matched to a gene. This CDR3 reads CSASYSGSRNEQFF. The CDR3 DNA reads TGCAGTGCTAGCTATAGCGGGAGTCGGAATGAGCAGTTCTTC.

In this sample, this clonotype turned up many times. The chain couples TRBV28 to TRBJ2-1; no clear D gene. CDR3 size: 17 residues. Trimming stripped 3 bases from V and 3 bases from J, with 18 bases between. CDR1 is MDHEN and CDR2 is SYDVKM in the germline V gene. CDR3 DNA: TGTGCCAGCAGTTTCCCTACCCGGTTACACGACTACAATGAGCAGTTCTTC. Residues: CASSFPTRLHDYNEQFF.

For this clonotype: Given a much more abundant clone one base away, this may be a read error. CDR3 DNA sequence: TGTGCCATCAGTCGGAACAGTAGCAATCAGCCCCAGCATTTT. Encoded protein: CAISRNSSNQPQHF. J is TRBJ1-5 and V is TRBV10-3, with no clear D. The CDR3 sequence is 14 residues long. V was cut by 5 bases and J by 0 bases, with 8 bases left in between. Germline V gene lookup returns CDR1 ENHRY and CDR2 SYGVKD.

Concerning this clonotype itself: Its ends do not fully match the called genes, so a read error is possible. The J gene is TRBJ2-7, the V gene TRBV12-3 or TRBV12-4, with a tentative D call TRBD1 (5 bases). The CDR3 contains 19 residues. For the CDR3, the DNA is TGTGCCTGCAGTTTATATCGGTTTAGTACCTCGGACAAGAACTACGAGCAGTACTTC. Its protein product is CACSLYRFSTSDKNYEQYF.

This clonotype was observed many times. The V and J genes are TRBV12-3 or TRBV12-4 and TRBJ1-5; D call uncertain. Trimming cost V 6 bases and J 4 bases, with 10 bases left between them. The CDR3 spans 13 residues. CDR3 loop: CASSEWQNQPQHF. The CDR3 DNA reads as TGTGCCAGCAGCGAGTGGCAGAATCAGCCCCAGCATTTT.

This clonotype was counted ten times or more. The rearrangement links TRBV11-2 to TRBJ2-3, with D perhaps matching TRBD2 (5 bases). The V gene lost 8 bases and the J gene lost 3 bases, with 6 bases spanning the gap. The CDR3 extends over 11 amino acids. The germline CDR1 and CDR2 sequences are SGHAT and FQNNGV. The CDR3 spells CASRGTDTQYF. CDR3 nucleotide sequence: TGTGCCAGCCGAGGGACAGATACGCAGTATTTT.

This clonotype came up many times. V gene TRBV24-1 combines with J gene TRBJ2-1; 7 bases are a match to TRBD2. Germline V gene sequence: CDR1 KGHDR, CDR2 SFDVKD. The CDR3 runs 16 residues. J was trimmed by 6 bases and V by 4 bases; bases with no gene match: 11. The CDR3 DNA is TGTGCCACCAGTGACTTCCGTCAAACTAGCGTCAATGAGCAGTTCTTC. Encoded protein: CATSDFRQTSVNEQFF.

This clonotype was seen many times. The chain has TRBV5-1 and TRBJ2-1; no clear D. Germline V gene lookup returns CDR1 SGHRS and CDR2 YFSETQ. Trimming pared 4 bases from V and 10 bases from J, leaving 12 bases between. The CDR3 is made up of 12 amino acids. The CDR3 loop reads CASSLQPVEQFF. CDR3 sequence (DNA): TGCGCCAGCAGCCTACAGCCGGTCGAGCAGTTCTTC.

V gene TRBV7-8 combines with J gene TRBJ2-2, with a weak D call TRBD1 (6 bases). With 0 bases removed from V and 5 bases from J, the gap between germline ends came to 10 bases. CDR3 length: 15 amino acids. CDR1 and CDR2 from the germline V gene are SGHVS and FQNEAQ. The CDR3 DNA is TGTGCCAGCAGCTTAGCCCAAGGGGGTACCGGGGAGCTGTTTTTT. It specifies CASSLAQGGTGELFF.

This clonotype was detected many times. This chain joins TRBV20-1 and TRBJ1-2; D is undetermined. V lost 3 bases and J 8 bases, leaving 10 bases between the germline ends. Per the germline V gene, CDR1 is DFQATT and CDR2 is SNEGSKA (reference sequence). This CDR3 has 11 amino acids. The CDR3 is CSASVQKGYTF. In DNA form, the CDR3 reads TGCAGTGCTAGTGTCCAGAAAGGCTACACCTTC.

There are many counts of this clonotype. The DNA of the CDR3 is TGTGCCAGCAGTCCGGGGGGGATTTACGAGCAGTACTTC. This translates into CASSPGGIYEQYF. The chain links TRBV6-5 to TRBJ2-7; 8 positions match TRBD2. This CDR3 region has 13 residues. Germline V gene lookup returns CDR1 MNHEY and CDR2 SVGAGI. J was trimmed by 4 bases and V by 5 bases; bases with no gene match: 4.

This clonotype was observed a few times. V gene TRBV30 combines with J gene TRBJ2-1, with D hard to call. Germline values: CDR1 GTSNPN, CDR2 SVGIG (reference sequence). V lost 6 bases, J lost 4 bases, and 16 bases lay in between. The CDR3 is made up of 14 amino acids. The CDR3: CACPSTKGYNEQFF. As DNA, the CDR3 is TGTGCCTGCCCAAGCACTAAAGGGTACAATGAGCAGTTCTTC.

This clonotype was seen repeatedly, ten times or more. The rearrangement joins TRBV29-1 to TRBJ1-6, with TRBD1 matching over 8 bases. The CDR3 has 14 amino acids. Trimming removed 7 bases from V and 7 bases from J; junction bases left unmatched: 9. CDR1 and CDR2 from the germline V gene are SQVTM and ANQGSEA. The CDR3 loop reads CSARTGNKNSPLHF. The CDR3 DNA follows: TGCAGCGCCCGGACAGGGAACAAAAATTCACCCCTCCACTTT. The complete variable domain, with remaining parts taken from reference TRBV29-1 and TRBJ1-6, reads SAVISQKPSRDICQRGTSLTIQCQVDSQVTMMFWYRQQPGQSLTLIATANQGSEATYESGFVIDKFPISRPNLTFSTLTVSNMSPEDSSIYLCSARTGNKNSPLHFGNGTRLTVT.

The sample holds many counts of this clonotype. V usage is TRBV11-2 and J usage is TRBJ2-7; D remains ambiguous. Trimming cost V 5 bases and J 12 bases, with 14 bases left between them. Germline V CDR1 and CDR2: SGHAT, FQNNGV. The CDR3 contains 11 residues. The DNA for the CDR3 is TGTGCCAGCAGCCCAGGCGTCGGTCCGTACTTC. It yields the protein CASSPGVGPYF. The full variable domain, in which reference TRBV11-2 and TRBJ2-7 provide the parts outside the CDR3, is EAGVAQSPRYKIIEKRQSVAFWCNPISGHATLYWYQQILGQGPKLLIQFQNNGVVDDSQLPKDRFSAERLKGVDSTLKIQPAKLEDSAVYLCASSPGVGPYFGPGTRLTVT.

This clonotype was found a few times. CDR3 DNA: TGCGCCAGCCTCCAGGGGGCTATGGGTTACGAGCAGTACTTC. It codes for CASLQGAMGYEQYF. The chain links TRBV10-2 to TRBJ2-7; 8 bases are a match to TRBD1. V dropped 8 bases and J dropped 4; count of bases not matched to a gene: 10. The CDR3 has 14 amino acids. Per the germline V gene, CDR1 is WSHSY and CDR2 is SAAADI.

This clonotype was seen many times. The rearrangement links TRBV28 to TRBJ2-1, with 13 bases aligning to TRBD2. The CDR3 is 15 residues long. Losses at the gene ends were 7 bases for V and 8 bases for J; bases not matched to a gene: 8. The germline V gene has CDR1 MDHEN and CDR2 SYDVKM. This CDR3 is CASIGLAGAYDEQFF. As DNA, the CDR3 is TGTGCCAGCATCGGACTAGCGGGGGCCTATGATGAGCAGTTCTTC. Full variable domain (rest looked up from reference TRBV28 and TRBJ2-1): DVKVTQSSRYLVKRTGEKVFLECVQDMDHENMFWYRQDPGLGLRLIYFSYDVKMKEKGDIPEGYSVSREKKERFSLILESASTNQTSMYLCASIGLAGAYDEQFFGPGTRLTVL.

This sequence joins TRBV20-1 and TRBJ2-4, with 9 bases aligning to TRBD2. V lost 6 bases to trimming and J lost 11 bases; unmatched junction nucleotides: 11. Germline assignment: CDR1 DFQATT and CDR2 SNEGSKA (reference sequence). The CDR3 has 13 amino acids. Here the CDR3 reads CSATRGAGGFQYF. The CDR3 DNA sequence: TGCAGTGCCACGAGAGGAGCGGGAGGTTTTCAGTACTTC.

The chain joins TRBV30 to TRBJ1-2, with 10 bases aligning to TRBD1. From germline, CDR1 is GTSNPN and CDR2 SVGIG (reference sequence). Trimming removed 4 bases from V and 8 bases from J; junction bases left unmatched: 13. There are 15 residues in the CDR3. For the CDR3, the DNA is TGTGCCTGGAAACCTCCGGGACAGGGGTGGTCGGGCTACACCTTC. It yields the protein CAWKPPGQGWSGYTF.

This clonotype showed up many times. The chain recombines TRBV12-3 or TRBV12-4 with TRBJ2-4; no firm D call. Trimming pared 7 bases from V and 0 bases from J, leaving 10 bases between. The CDR3 spans 14 residues. CDR3 protein: CASTVLPAKNIQYF. The CDR3 nucleotides are TGTGCCAGCACCGTCCTCCCAGCCAAAAACATTCAGTACTTC.

The chain combines TRBV19 with TRBJ2-1; a weak D match, TRBD2 (6 bases). Between the trimmed V and J ends, which lost 7 bases and 3 bases, there was a span of 10 bases. CDR1 is LNHDA and CDR2 is SQIVND in the germline V gene (reference sequence). CDR3 length equals 13 residues. DNA of the CDR3: TGTGCCAGTAAAACGGGAGACTACAATGAGCAGTTCTTC. This gives the protein CASKTGDYNEQFF.

This clonotype was picked up many times. This chain links TRBV7-9 with TRBJ1-6; D not resolved. Germline V CDR1 and CDR2: SEHNR, FQNEAQ (reference sequence). V lost 4 bases and J 11 bases, leaving 15 bases between the germline ends. This CDR3 comprises 14 residues. The chain's CDR3 is CASSSGPGDAPLHF. The CDR3 DNA sequence: TGTGCCAGCAGCTCCGGGCCGGGTGATGCACCCCTCCACTTT.